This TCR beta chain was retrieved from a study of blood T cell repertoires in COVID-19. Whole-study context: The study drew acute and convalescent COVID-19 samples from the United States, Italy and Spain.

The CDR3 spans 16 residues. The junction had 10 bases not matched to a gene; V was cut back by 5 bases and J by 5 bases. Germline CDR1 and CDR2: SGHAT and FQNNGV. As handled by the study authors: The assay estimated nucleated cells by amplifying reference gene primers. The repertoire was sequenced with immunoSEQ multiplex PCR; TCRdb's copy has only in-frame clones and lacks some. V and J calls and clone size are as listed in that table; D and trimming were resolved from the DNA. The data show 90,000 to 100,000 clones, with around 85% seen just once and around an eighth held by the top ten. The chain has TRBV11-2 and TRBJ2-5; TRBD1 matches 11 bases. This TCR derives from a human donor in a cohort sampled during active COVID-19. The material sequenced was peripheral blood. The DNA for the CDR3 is TGTGCCAGCAGCCCAAGCATGGGACAGGGGGGGGAGACCCAGTACTTC. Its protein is CASSPSMGQGGETQYF.